This TCR beta chain derives from a study of blood T cells in healthy people across ages. The CDR3 sequence is 15 residues long. In germline, CDR1 is DFQATT, CDR2 SNEGSKA (reference sequence). V was trimmed by 3 bases and J by 0 bases, leaving 12 bases between them. With a J-beta primer mix and a sample-barcoded 5' primer, a second PCR ran about 7 to 12 cycles. TCRdb reanalysed the 5' RACE reads using MiXCR and keeps one entry per CDR3 protein. The data contain hundreds of thousands of distinct CDR3 sequences, roughly 32% of them singletons. Sequenced input: blood. The sequence was collected from an elderly woman in good health. V is TRBV20-1 and J is TRBJ2-1; maybe TRBD2 (6 bases). The CDR3 nucleotides are TGCAGTGCTAGTTCGGGACTCAGCTCCTACAATGAGCAGTTCTTC. It translates to CSASSGLSSYNEQFF.